Listed here is a single T cell receptor beta chain. The sample belongs to a study of PD-L1 blockade in urothelial cancer. About the research overall: Between 0 and 3 chemotherapy regimens preceded treatment for each patient. Analyses were performed on blood at 3 weeks after treatment start (the second dose) and at 6 weeks. T cell content in blood samples showed a median of 141,255.

Assay: immunoSEQ multiplex PCR; the TCRdb copy retains only in-frame clones and omits some. The sample lists over 100,000 clones; around 93% were seen once. Stated time point: peripheral blood 6 weeks after treatment start. The CDR3 sequence is 15 residues long. Germline V gene sequence: CDR1 MGHRA, CDR2 YSYEKL. With 4 bases clipped from V and 8 bases from J, the junction kept 10 bases outside the gene matches. The specimen was PBMCs, collected around atezolizumab (anti-PD-L1) treatment. The TCR was taken from a man between 60 and 75 years old with urothelial cancer. The chain uses TRBV4-1 and TRBJ1-2; 10 bases match TRBD1. CDR3 amino acids: CASSPSGQGSQGYTF. The DNA for the CDR3 is TGCGCCAGCAGCCCCTCGGGACAGGGGTCGCAGGGCTACACCTTC.